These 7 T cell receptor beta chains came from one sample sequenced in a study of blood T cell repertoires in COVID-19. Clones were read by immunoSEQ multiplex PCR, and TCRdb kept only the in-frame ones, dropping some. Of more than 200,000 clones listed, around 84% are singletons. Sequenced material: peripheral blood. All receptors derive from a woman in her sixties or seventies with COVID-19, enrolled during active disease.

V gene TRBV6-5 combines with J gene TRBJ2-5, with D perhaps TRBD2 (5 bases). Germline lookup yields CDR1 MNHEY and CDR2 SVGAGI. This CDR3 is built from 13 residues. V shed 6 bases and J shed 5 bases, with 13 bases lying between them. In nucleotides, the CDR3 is TGTGCCAGCAGCGGTGGGGAGTGGGAGACCCAGTACTTC. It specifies CASSGGEWETQYF.

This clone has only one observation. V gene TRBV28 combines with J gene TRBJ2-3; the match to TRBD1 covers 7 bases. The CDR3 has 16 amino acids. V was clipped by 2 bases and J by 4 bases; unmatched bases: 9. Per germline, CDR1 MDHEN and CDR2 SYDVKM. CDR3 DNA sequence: TGTGCCAGCAGTTTAGTCGACAGGGTTATCGCAGATACGCAGTATTTT. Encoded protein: CASSLVDRVIADTQYF.

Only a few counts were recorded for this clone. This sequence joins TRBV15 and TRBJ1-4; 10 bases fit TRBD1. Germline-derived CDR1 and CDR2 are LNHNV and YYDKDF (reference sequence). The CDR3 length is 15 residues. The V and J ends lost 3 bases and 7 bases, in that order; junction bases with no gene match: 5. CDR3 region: CATSRTDRGLEKLFF. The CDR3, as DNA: TGTGCCACCAGCAGGACCGACAGGGGGCTTGAAAAACTGTTTTTT.

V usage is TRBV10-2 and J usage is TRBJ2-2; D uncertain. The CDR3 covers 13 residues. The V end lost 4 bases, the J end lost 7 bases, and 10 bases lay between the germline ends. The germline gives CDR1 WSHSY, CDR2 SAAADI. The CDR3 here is CASSVPPNGELFF. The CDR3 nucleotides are TGCGCCAGCAGTGTCCCGCCTAACGGGGAGCTGTTTTTT.

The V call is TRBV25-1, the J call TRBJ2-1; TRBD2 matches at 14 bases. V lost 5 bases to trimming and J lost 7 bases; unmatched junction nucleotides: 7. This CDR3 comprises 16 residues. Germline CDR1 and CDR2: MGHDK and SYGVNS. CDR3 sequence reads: CASSKSGTSGRNEQFF. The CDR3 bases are TGTGCCAGCAGTAAATCCGGGACTAGCGGGAGAAATGAGCAGTTCTTC.

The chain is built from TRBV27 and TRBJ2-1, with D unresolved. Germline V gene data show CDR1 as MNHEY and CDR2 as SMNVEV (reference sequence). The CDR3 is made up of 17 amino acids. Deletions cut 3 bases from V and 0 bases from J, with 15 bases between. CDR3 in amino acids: CASSFAAPKSSYNEQFF. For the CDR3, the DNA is TGTGCCAGCAGTTTCGCGGCCCCAAAGAGCTCCTACAATGAGCAGTTCTTC.

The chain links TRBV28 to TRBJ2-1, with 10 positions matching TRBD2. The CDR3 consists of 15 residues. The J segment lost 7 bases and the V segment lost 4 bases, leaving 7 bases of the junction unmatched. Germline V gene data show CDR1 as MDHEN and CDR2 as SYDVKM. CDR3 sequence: CASSYSSGSRNEQFF. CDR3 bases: TGTGCCAGCAGTTATTCTAGCGGGAGTCGGAATGAGCAGTTCTTC.